Presented here are 5 T cell receptor beta chains from one specimen sequenced in a study of T cells in Graves' hyperthyroidism and ophthalmopathy. RNA transcripts were the template for amplifying TCR beta CDR3 regions. HTBI primers were employed in a first-round RT-PCR of the TCR CDR3. In TCRdb, the multiplex PCR reads were re-called with MiXCR into one record per CDR3 protein. Here the sample spans over 300,000 distinct CDR3 sequences, approximately 13% being singletons. Sequencing input: blood. These receptor sequences come from a woman aged 55 to 70 with Graves' hyperthyroidism.

In its sample, this clonotype was seen many times. The V call is TRBV20-1, the J call TRBJ2-3; 10 bases match TRBD2. V dropped 3 bases and J dropped 4; count of bases not matched to a gene: 10. This CDR3 is built from 16 residues. Germline CDR1 DFQATT, CDR2 SNEGSKA (reference sequence). CDR3: CSARKASGSRSDTQYF. The CDR3 nucleotides read TGCAGTGCTAGGAAAGCTAGCGGGAGTCGGTCAGATACGCAGTATTTT.

This clonotype was counted at least ten times. CDR3 amino acids: CASSFGQGDYGYTF. The CDR3 nucleotides read TGTGCCAGCAGCTTCGGGCAGGGGGACTATGGCTACACCTTC. This chain uses TRBV7-3 with TRBJ1-2; 7 bases fit TRBD1. V gave up 3 bases and J gave up 3 bases; unmatched junction bases: 4. Germline V gene lookup returns CDR1 SGHTA and CDR2 FQGTGA. The CDR3 consists of 14 residues.

This clonotype came up many times. CDR3 nucleotide sequence: TGTGCCAGCAGTGCGCGAGAGGGTTCCCTCTATGGCTACACCTTC. As protein: CASSAREGSLYGYTF. The rearrangement uses TRBV2 and TRBJ1-2; D gene uncertain. The CDR3 spans 15 residues. Trimming stripped 4 bases from V and 4 bases from J, with 16 bases between. The germline V gene has CDR1 SNHLY and CDR2 FYNNEI.

This clonotype was seen repeatedly, ten times or more. The genes are TRBV18 and TRBJ2-5; perhaps D is TRBD1 or TRBD2 (5 bases each). In germline, CDR1 is KGHSH, CDR2 LQKENI. Trimming removed 4 bases from V and 10 bases from J, with 16 bases in between. The length of the CDR3 is 13 residues. CDR3 DNA: TGTGCCAGCTCACTAGGAACTCCTGGGGGCCAGTACTTC. Protein sequence: CASSLGTPGGQYF. Together with reference TRBV18 and TRBJ2-5, the CDR3 gives the full variable domain: NAGVMQNPRHLVRRRGQEARLRCSPMKGHSHVYWYRQLPEEGLKFMVYLQKENIIDESGMPKERFSAEFPKEGPSILRIQQVVRGDSAAYFCASSLGTPGGQYFGPGTRLLVL.

This clonotype was counted at least ten times. The chain uses TRBV3-1 and TRBJ1-1; D is possibly TRBD1 (6 bases). V shed 7 bases and J shed 9 bases, with 15 bases lying between them. From germline, CDR1 is LGHDT and CDR2 YNNKEL (reference sequence). The CDR3 contains 12 residues. CDR3: CASTFRQEKAFF. CDR3 nucleotides: TGTGCCAGCACCTTTAGACAGGAAAAAGCTTTCTTT.